The clone carrying this T cell receptor (beta chain) was counted at least ten times. These data originate in a study of T cells in Graves' hyperthyroidism and ophthalmopathy. CDR3 size: 13 residues. The germline gives CDR1 SGHDN, CDR2 FVKESK. Trimming stripped 2 bases from V and 3 bases from J, with 7 bases between. Amplification yielded TCR beta CDR3 regions, with RNA transcripts as the source. During a first-round RT-PCR of the TCR CDR3, the HTBI primer set was used. MiXCR, applied by TCRdb to the multiplex PCR reads, yields one record per CDR3 protein. The sample has about 400,000 distinct CDR3 sequences; over 12% are singletons.

This TCR was sampled from a woman between 55 and 75 years old with Graves' ophthalmopathy. V is TRBV14 and J is TRBJ2-5; D is uncertain. The sample consisted of blood. In DNA, the CDR3 is TGTGCCAGCAGCCAATTACTGAAAGAGACCCAGTACTTC. Protein sequence: CASSQLLKETQYF.